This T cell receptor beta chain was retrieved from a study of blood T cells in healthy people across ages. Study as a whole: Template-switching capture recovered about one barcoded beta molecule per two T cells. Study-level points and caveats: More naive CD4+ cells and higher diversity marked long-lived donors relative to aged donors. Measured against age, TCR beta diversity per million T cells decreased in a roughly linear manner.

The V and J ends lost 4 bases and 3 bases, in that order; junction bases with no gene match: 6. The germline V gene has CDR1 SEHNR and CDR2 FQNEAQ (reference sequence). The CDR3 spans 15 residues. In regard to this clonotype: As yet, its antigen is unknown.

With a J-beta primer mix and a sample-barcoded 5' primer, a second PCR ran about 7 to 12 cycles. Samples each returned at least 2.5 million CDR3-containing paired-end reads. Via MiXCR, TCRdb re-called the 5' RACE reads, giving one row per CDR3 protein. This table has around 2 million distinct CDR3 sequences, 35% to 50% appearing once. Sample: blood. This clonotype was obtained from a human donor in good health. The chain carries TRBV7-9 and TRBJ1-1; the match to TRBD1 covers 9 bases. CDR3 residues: CASSYRWDRDTEAFF. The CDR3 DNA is TGTGCCAGCAGCTACAGATGGGACAGGGACACTGAAGCTTTCTTT.